These T cell receptor beta chains were read from a single sample in a study of T cell responses to AZD1222 COVID-19 vaccine. Some clones are missing from TCRdb's copy, which holds only in-frame ones; the method was immunoSEQ multiplex PCR. The repertoire holds over 45,000 clones, with approximately 83% as singletons. The sample here was peripheral blood, taken on day 0 of AZD1222 vaccination. The receptors derive from an adult in good health. The CDR3 runs from the conserved cysteine through the conserved F or W. A D gene is named only where the DNA matches it firmly. Part of the rows lack a size; the others show once, few, many or a class for expanded clones.

j_call: TRBJ2-1
d_call: -
v_call: TRBV14
clone_size: -
cdr3_aa: CASSQELAGAGEQFF
cdr3_nt: TGTGCCAGCAGCCAAGAGTTGGCAGGGGCGGGGGAGCAGTTCTTC

j_call: TRBJ1-5
d_call: TRBD1
v_call: TRBV4-1
clone_size: -
cdr3_aa: CASSGTGVRQPQHF
cdr3_nt: TGCGCCAGCAGCGGGACAGGGGTGCGACAGCCCCAGCATTTT

j_call: TRBJ2-2
d_call: -
v_call: TRBV3-1/TRBV3-2
clone_size: once
cdr3_aa: CASSHRRAGELFF
cdr3_nt: TGTGCCAGCAGCCACAGACGGGCCGGGGAGCTGTTTTTT

j_call: TRBJ2-5
d_call: -
v_call: TRBV28
clone_size: -
cdr3_aa: CAAQGYRLGETQYF
cdr3_nt: TGTGCCGCCCAGGGGTACCGGCTTGGAGAGACCCAGTACTTC

j_call: TRBJ2-5
d_call: TRBD2
v_call: TRBV7-9
clone_size: -
cdr3_aa: CAGRLAGGQETQYF
cdr3_nt: TGTGCCGGCAGACTAGCGGGGGGCCAAGAGACCCAGTACTTC

j_call: TRBJ2-2
d_call: -
v_call: TRBV5-1
clone_size: once
cdr3_aa: CASSLEGSTGELFF
cdr3_nt: TGCGCCAGCAGCTTGGAGGGCAGCACCGGGGAGCTGTTTTTT

j_call: TRBJ1-4
d_call: -
v_call: TRBV19
clone_size: -
cdr3_aa: CASSIYRRQNEKLFF
cdr3_nt: TGTGCCAGTAGTATCTATAGGCGGCAAAATGAAAAACTGTTTTTT

j_call: TRBJ2-1
d_call: TRBD1
v_call: TRBV25-1
clone_size: -
cdr3_aa: CASRETGDLYNEQFF
cdr3_nt: TGTGCCAGCAGGGAGACAGGGGACCTTTACAATGAGCAGTTCTTC

j_call: TRBJ1-2
d_call: TRBD1
v_call: TRBV7-9
clone_size: -
cdr3_aa: CASSRTAGTGDYGYTF
cdr3_nt: TGTGCCAGCAGCCGGACCGCCGGGACAGGTGACTATGGCTACACCTTC

j_call: TRBJ2-5
d_call: -
v_call: TRBV11-2
clone_size: -
cdr3_aa: CASSRNPMGGQETQYF
cdr3_nt: TGTGCCAGCAGTCGTAACCCCATGGGGGGCCAAGAGACCCAGTACTTC

j_call: TRBJ2-5
d_call: -
v_call: TRBV6-5
clone_size: -
cdr3_aa: CASHLTGFQETQYF
cdr3_nt: TGTGCCAGCCACCTAACTGGGTTCCAAGAGACCCAGTACTTC

j_call: TRBJ1-1
d_call: TRBD1
v_call: TRBV28
clone_size: -
cdr3_aa: CASSPGTVNTEAFF
cdr3_nt: TGTGCCAGCAGCCCCGGGACAGTTAACACTGAAGCTTTCTTT

j_call: TRBJ2-1
d_call: TRBD1
v_call: TRBV15
clone_size: once
cdr3_aa: CATSTTGTGANEQFF
cdr3_nt: TGTGCCACCAGCACAACCGGGACAGGGGCGAATGAGCAGTTCTTC

j_call: TRBJ1-6
d_call: -
v_call: TRBV5-1
clone_size: -
cdr3_aa: CASSLETSFSPLHF
cdr3_nt: TGCGCCAGCAGCTTGGAGACCTCGTTTTCACCCCTCCACTTT

j_call: TRBJ1-4
d_call: -
v_call: TRBV15
clone_size: once
cdr3_aa: CATSATTPGKAPWSEKLFF
cdr3_nt: TGTGCCACCAGCGCCACTACACCCGGGAAAGCACCCTGGTCTGAAAAACTGTTTTTT

j_call: TRBJ2-1
d_call: -
v_call: TRBV19
clone_size: -
cdr3_aa: CASSRGGAAFLLDEQFF
cdr3_nt: TGTGCCAGTAGTAGGGGCGGGGCCGCTTTTTTGTTGGATGAGCAGTTCTTC

j_call: TRBJ2-3
d_call: -
v_call: TRBV29-1
clone_size: -
cdr3_aa: CSAVRDISTDTQYF
cdr3_nt: TGCAGCGCCGTTCGGGACATTAGCACAGATACGCAGTATTTT

j_call: TRBJ2-3
d_call: TRBD2
v_call: TRBV7-8
clone_size: -
cdr3_aa: CASSSTSGGIGDTQYF
cdr3_nt: TGTGCCAGCAGCTCGACTAGCGGGGGGATAGGGGATACGCAGTATTTT

j_call: TRBJ1-6
d_call: -
v_call: TRBV12-3/TRBV12-4
clone_size: -
cdr3_aa: CASGGGLNSPLHF
cdr3_nt: TGTGCCAGCGGGGGGGGGCTCAATTCACCCCTCCACTTT

j_call: TRBJ2-6
d_call: TRBD2
v_call: TRBV4-1
clone_size: -
cdr3_aa: CASSRGLAGSSGANVLTF
cdr3_nt: TGCGCCAGCAGCCGAGGACTAGCGGGCTCCTCTGGGGCCAACGTCCTGACTTTC

j_call: TRBJ2-7
d_call: -
v_call: TRBV12-3/TRBV12-4
clone_size: -
cdr3_aa: CASSLGQGWEQYF
cdr3_nt: TGTGCCAGCAGTTTAGGGCAGGGGTGGGAGCAGTACTTC

j_call: TRBJ2-2
d_call: -
v_call: TRBV4-2
clone_size: -
cdr3_aa: CASSQDEGDKSNTGELFF
cdr3_nt: TGTGCCAGCAGCCAAGACGAGGGGGACAAATCGAACACCGGGGAGCTGTTTTTT

j_call: TRBJ2-1
d_call: -
v_call: TRBV6-5
clone_size: -
cdr3_aa: CATGPMSSYNEQFF
cdr3_nt: TGTGCCACGGGACCGATGAGCTCCTACAATGAGCAGTTCTTC

j_call: TRBJ1-5
d_call: TRBD1
v_call: TRBV28
clone_size: -
cdr3_aa: CASSLPGQGNQPQHF
cdr3_nt: TGTGCCAGCAGTTTACCCGGACAGGGGAATCAGCCCCAGCATTTT

j_call: TRBJ2-5
d_call: -
v_call: TRBV12-3/TRBV12-4
clone_size: -
cdr3_aa: CASSFYRRETQYF
cdr3_nt: TGTGCCAGCAGTTTCTACCGGAGGGAGACCCAGTACTTC

j_call: TRBJ2-7
d_call: -
v_call: TRBV7-8
clone_size: -
cdr3_aa: CASSLASGEVSYEQYF
cdr3_nt: TGTGCCAGCAGCTTAGCCTCGGGGGAAGTTTCCTACGAGCAGTACTTC

j_call: TRBJ1-5
d_call: -
v_call: TRBV2
clone_size: -
cdr3_aa: CASSSRGGRGQPQHF
cdr3_nt: TGTGCCAGCAGTTCAAGGGGGGGACGTGGCCAGCCCCAGCATTTT

j_call: TRBJ1-1
d_call: -
v_call: TRBV4-2
clone_size: -
cdr3_aa: CASSQDREGRSEAFF
cdr3_nt: TGTGCCAGCAGCCAAGATAGGGAAGGGAGGTCTGAAGCTTTCTTT

j_call: TRBJ1-2
d_call: TRBD1
v_call: TRBV3-1/TRBV3-2
clone_size: -
cdr3_aa: CASSQVRPGGLGNPYGYTF
cdr3_nt: TGTGCCAGCAGCCAAGTTAGGCCAGGGGGCCTAGGAAACCCCTATGGCTACACCTTC

j_call: TRBJ1-1
d_call: -
v_call: TRBV5-1
clone_size: few
cdr3_aa: CASRLNPGDTEAFF
cdr3_nt: TGCGCCAGCAGACTAAACCCCGGCGACACTGAAGCTTTCTTT

j_call: TRBJ2-3
d_call: TRBD1
v_call: TRBV24-1
clone_size: -
cdr3_aa: CATSARGQGSTDTQYF
cdr3_nt: TGTGCCACCAGCGCCCGGGGACAGGGAAGCACAGATACGCAGTATTTT

j_call: TRBJ1-5
d_call: -
v_call: TRBV28
clone_size: -
cdr3_aa: CASSFWPGLMGGVGRGGNQPQHF
cdr3_nt: TGTGCGAGCAGTTTTTGGCCGGGGTTGATGGGCGGGGTAGGCAGGGGTGGCAATCAGCCCCAGCATTTT

j_call: TRBJ2-2
d_call: -
v_call: TRBV4-1
clone_size: -
cdr3_aa: CASSLLTATGELFF
cdr3_nt: TGCGCCAGCAGCCTACTGACAGCCACCGGGGAGCTGTTTTTT

j_call: TRBJ2-7
d_call: -
v_call: TRBV2
clone_size: -
cdr3_aa: CASFQPREQYF
cdr3_nt: TGTGCCAGCTTTCAGCCCAGAGAGCAGTACTTC

j_call: TRBJ2-3
d_call: TRBD2
v_call: TRBV3-1/TRBV3-2
clone_size: -
cdr3_aa: CASSLRGGGTDTQYF
cdr3_nt: TGTGCCAGCAGCCTTCGTGGCGGGGGAACAGATACGCAGTATTTT

j_call: TRBJ1-3
d_call: -
v_call: TRBV5-4
clone_size: few
cdr3_aa: CASSSGRESGNTIYF
cdr3_nt: TGTGCCAGCAGCTCGGGACGGGAATCTGGAAACACCATATATTTT

j_call: TRBJ1-2
d_call: -
v_call: TRBV28
clone_size: -
cdr3_aa: CASSLWSGRDYGYTF
cdr3_nt: TGTGCCAGCAGTTTATGGTCGGGACGCGACTATGGCTACACCTTC

j_call: TRBJ1-3
d_call: -
v_call: TRBV15
clone_size: -
cdr3_aa: CATSRDHVSRNTIYF
cdr3_nt: TGTGCCACCAGCAGAGATCACGTATCCCGAAACACCATATATTTT

j_call: TRBJ1-6
d_call: TRBD1
v_call: TRBV6-5
clone_size: -
cdr3_aa: CASSKDRGSPLHF
cdr3_nt: TGTGCCAGCAGTAAGGACAGGGGCTCACCCCTCCACTTT

j_call: TRBJ1-6
d_call: TRBD1
v_call: TRBV6-1
clone_size: medium-sized
cdr3_aa: CASSEAGQGSSPLHF
cdr3_nt: TGTGCCAGCAGTGAGGCGGGACAGGGGTCTTCACCCCTCCACTTT

j_call: TRBJ2-7
d_call: TRBD1
v_call: TRBV11-1
clone_size: -
cdr3_aa: CASSSPDRGGYEQYF
cdr3_nt: TGTGCCAGCAGTTCACCGGACAGGGGGGGATACGAGCAGTACTTC

j_call: TRBJ1-5
d_call: -
v_call: TRBV28
clone_size: -
cdr3_aa: CASSLLGQPQHF
cdr3_nt: TGTGCCAGCAGTTTATTGGGTCAGCCCCAGCATTTT

j_call: TRBJ2-3
d_call: TRBD2
v_call: TRBV6-1
clone_size: once
cdr3_aa: CASSEGGGAGTDTQYF
cdr3_nt: TGTGCCAGCAGTGAGGGCGGGGGGGCCGGCACAGATACGCAGTATTTT

j_call: TRBJ2-3
d_call: -
v_call: TRBV19
clone_size: -
cdr3_aa: CATGDGRFSDTQYF
cdr3_nt: TGTGCCACCGGGGACGGACGGTTTTCGGATACGCAGTATTTT

j_call: TRBJ2-7
d_call: TRBD1
v_call: TRBV7-8
clone_size: -
cdr3_aa: CASSLLGTGEEQYF
cdr3_nt: TGTGCCAGCAGCTTACTTGGGACAGGGGAAGAGCAGTACTTC

j_call: TRBJ2-7
d_call: -
v_call: TRBV2
clone_size: -
cdr3_aa: CASRTGTGIFYEQYF
cdr3_nt: TGTGCCAGCAGAACCGGGACTGGAATCTTCTACGAGCAGTACTTC

j_call: TRBJ2-3
d_call: TRBD2
v_call: TRBV4-2
clone_size: -
cdr3_aa: CASSQSLAGGTDTQYF
cdr3_nt: TGTGCCAGCAGCCAGTCCCTAGCGGGGGGCACAGATACGCAGTATTTT

j_call: TRBJ2-7
d_call: -
v_call: TRBV6-1
clone_size: -
cdr3_aa: CASSEFGRGEQYF
cdr3_nt: TGTGCCAGCAGTGAATTTGGGCGGGGCGAGCAGTACTTC